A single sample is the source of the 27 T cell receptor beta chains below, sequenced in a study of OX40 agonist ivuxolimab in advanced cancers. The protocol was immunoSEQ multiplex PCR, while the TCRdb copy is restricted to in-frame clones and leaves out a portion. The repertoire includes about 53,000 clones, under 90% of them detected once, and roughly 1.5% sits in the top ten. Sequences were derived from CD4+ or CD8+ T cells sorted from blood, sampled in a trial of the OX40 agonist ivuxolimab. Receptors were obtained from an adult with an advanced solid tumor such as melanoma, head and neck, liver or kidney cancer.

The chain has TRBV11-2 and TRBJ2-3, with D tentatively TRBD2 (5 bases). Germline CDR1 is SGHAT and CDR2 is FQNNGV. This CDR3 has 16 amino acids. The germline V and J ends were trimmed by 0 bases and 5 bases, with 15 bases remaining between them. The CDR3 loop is CASSLDHGPRGDTQYF. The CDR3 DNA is TGTGCCAGCAGCTTAGATCATGGCCCCCGGGGAGATACGCAGTATTTT.

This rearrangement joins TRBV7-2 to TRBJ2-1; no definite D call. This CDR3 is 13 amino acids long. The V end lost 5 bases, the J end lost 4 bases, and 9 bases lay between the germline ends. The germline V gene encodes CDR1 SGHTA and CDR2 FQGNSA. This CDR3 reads CASSPGVYNEQFF. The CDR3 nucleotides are TGTGCCAGCAGCCCTGGAGTGTACAATGAGCAGTTCTTC.

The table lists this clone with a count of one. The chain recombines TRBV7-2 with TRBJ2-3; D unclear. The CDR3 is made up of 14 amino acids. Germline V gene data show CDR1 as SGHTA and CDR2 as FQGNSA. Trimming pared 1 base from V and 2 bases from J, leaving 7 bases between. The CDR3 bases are TGTGCCAGCAGCTTAGTAAGGGCCACAGATACGCAGTATTTT. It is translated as CASSLVRATDTQYF.

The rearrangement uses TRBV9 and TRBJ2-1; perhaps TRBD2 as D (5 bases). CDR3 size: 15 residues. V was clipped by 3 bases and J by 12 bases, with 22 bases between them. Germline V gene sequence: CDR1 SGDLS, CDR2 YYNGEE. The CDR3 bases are TGTGCCAGCAGCGGACCGACGAGGGATAATATAGTGCAGTTCTTC. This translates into CASSGPTRDNIVQFF.

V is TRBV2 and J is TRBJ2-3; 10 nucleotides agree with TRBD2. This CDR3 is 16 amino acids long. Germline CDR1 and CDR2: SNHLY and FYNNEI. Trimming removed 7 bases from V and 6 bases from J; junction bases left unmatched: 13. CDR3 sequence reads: CASTERLAGALDTQYF. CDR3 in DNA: TGTGCCAGCACCGAACGGCTAGCGGGAGCATTGGATACGCAGTATTTT.

The CDR3 spells CASSIRLTDTQYF. DNA of the CDR3: TGTGCCAGCAGTATAAGGCTCACAGATACGCAGTATTTT. The chain has TRBV2 and TRBJ2-3; D unclear. The CDR3 spans 13 residues. Per the germline V gene, CDR1 is SNHLY and CDR2 is FYNNEI. The V and J ends lost 5 bases and 2 bases respectively, with 8 bases between them.

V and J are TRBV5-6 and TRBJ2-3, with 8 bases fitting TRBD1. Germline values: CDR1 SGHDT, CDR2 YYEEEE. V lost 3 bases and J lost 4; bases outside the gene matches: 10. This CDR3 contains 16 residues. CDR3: CASSSDPGTGSDTQYF. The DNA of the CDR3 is TGTGCCAGCAGCTCGGACCCCGGGACAGGATCAGATACGCAGTATTTT. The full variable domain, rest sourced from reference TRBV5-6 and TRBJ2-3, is DAGVTQSPTHLIKTRGQQVTLRCSPKSGHDTVSWYQQALGQGPQFIFQYYEEEERQRGNFPDRFSGHQFPNYSSELNVNALLLGDSALYLCASSSDPGTGSDTQYFGPGTRLTVL.

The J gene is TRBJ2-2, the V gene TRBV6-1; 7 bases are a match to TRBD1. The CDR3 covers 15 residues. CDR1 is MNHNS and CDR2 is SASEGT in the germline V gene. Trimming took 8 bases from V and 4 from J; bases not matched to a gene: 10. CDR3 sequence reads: CASVFTGDGTGELFF. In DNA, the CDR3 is TGTGCCAGCGTATTCACAGGGGATGGCACCGGGGAGCTGTTTTTT.

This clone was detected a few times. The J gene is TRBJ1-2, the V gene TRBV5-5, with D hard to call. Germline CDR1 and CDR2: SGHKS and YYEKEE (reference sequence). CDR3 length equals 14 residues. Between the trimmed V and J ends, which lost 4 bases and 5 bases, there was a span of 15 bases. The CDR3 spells CASSQEGLVYGYTF. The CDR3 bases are TGTGCCAGCAGCCAGGAGGGTCTTGTGTATGGCTACACCTTC.

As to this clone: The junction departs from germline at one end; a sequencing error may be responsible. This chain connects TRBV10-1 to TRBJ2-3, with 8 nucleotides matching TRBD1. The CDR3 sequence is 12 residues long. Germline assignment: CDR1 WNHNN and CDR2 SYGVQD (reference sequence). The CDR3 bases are TGCGCCAGCAGGAGTCACGGGACAGGTTACCGTTTT. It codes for CASRSHGTGYRF.

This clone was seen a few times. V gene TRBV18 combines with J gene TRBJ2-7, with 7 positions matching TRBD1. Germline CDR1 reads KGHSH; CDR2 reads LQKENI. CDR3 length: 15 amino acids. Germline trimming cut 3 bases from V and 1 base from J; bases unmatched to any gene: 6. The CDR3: CASSPGTVKSYEQYF. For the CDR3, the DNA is TGTGCCAGCTCACCGGGGACAGTCAAATCCTACGAGCAGTACTTC.

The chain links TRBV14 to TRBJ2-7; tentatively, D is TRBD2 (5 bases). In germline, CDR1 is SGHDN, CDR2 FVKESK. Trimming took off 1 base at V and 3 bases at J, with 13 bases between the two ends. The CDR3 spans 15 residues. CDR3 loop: CASSQGQAGFYEQYF. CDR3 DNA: TGTGCCAGCAGCCAAGGCCAGGCGGGTTTCTACGAGCAGTACTTC.

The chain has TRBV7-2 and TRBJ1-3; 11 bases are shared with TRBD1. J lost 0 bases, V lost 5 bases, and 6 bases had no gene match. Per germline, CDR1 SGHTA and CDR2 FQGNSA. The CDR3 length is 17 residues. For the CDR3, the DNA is TGTGCCAGCAGCGTAGGACAGGGGGCGAGCTCTGGAAACACCATATATTTT. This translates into CASSVGQGASSGNTIYF.

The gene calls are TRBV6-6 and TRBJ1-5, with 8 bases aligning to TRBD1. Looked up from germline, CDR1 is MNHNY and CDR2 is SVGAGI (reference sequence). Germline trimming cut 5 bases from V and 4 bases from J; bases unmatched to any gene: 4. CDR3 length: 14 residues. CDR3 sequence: CASSPRTGNQPQHF. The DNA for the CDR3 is TGTGCCAGCAGTCCCCGGACAGGGAATCAGCCCCAGCATTTT.

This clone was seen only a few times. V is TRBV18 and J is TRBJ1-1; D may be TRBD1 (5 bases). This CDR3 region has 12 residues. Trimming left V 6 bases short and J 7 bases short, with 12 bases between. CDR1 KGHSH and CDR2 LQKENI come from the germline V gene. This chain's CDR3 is CASSVGGIEAFF. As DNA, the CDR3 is TGTGCCAGCTCCGTCGGGGGTATTGAAGCTTTCTTT.

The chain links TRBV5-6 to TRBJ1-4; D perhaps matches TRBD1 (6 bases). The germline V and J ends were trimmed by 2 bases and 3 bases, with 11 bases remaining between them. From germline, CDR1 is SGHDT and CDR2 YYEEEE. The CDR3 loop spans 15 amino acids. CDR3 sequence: CASSFRGGSNEKLFF. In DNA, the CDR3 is TGTGCCAGCAGCTTCAGGGGAGGGTCTAATGAAAAACTGTTTTTT.

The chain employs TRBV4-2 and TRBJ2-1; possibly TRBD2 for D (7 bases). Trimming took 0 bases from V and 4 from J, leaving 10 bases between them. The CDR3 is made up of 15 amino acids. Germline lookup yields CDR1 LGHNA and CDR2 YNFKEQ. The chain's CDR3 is CASSQDGGRYNEQFF. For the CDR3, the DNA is TGTGCCAGCAGCCAAGACGGGGGGCGATACAATGAGCAGTTCTTC.

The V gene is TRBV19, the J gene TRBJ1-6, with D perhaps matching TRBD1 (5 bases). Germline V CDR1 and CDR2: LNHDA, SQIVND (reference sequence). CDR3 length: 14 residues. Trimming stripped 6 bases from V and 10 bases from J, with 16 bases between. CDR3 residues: CASSWAGLGSPLHF. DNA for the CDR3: TGTGCCAGTAGCTGGGCAGGGCTGGGGTCACCCCTCCACTTT.

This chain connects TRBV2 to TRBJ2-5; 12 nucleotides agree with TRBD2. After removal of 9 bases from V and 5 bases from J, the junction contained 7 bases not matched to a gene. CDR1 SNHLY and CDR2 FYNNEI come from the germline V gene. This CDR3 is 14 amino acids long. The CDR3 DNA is TGTGCCAGACAAGGACTAGCGGGGTCGGAGACCCAGTACTTC. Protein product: CARQGLAGSETQYF.

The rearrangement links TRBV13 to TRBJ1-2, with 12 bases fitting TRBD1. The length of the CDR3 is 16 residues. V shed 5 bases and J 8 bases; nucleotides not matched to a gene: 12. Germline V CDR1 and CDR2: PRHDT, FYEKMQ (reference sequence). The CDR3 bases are TGTGCCAGCAGCCCAGCAGGGGGACAGGGGGCGGCCGGCTACACCTTC. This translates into CASSPAGGQGAAGYTF. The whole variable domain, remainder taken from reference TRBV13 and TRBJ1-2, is AAGVIQSPRHLIKEKRETATLKCYPIPRHDTVYWYQQGPGQDPQFLISFYEKMQSDKGSIPDRFSAQQFSDYHSELNMSSLELGDSALYFCASSPAGGQGAAGYTFGSGTRLTVV.

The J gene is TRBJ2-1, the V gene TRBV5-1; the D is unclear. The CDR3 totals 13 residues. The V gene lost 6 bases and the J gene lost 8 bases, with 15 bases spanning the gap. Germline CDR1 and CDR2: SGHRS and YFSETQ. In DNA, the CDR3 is TGCGCCAGCAAGGTTTTTGAGCAGCATGAGCAGTTCTTC. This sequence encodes CASKVFEQHEQFF.

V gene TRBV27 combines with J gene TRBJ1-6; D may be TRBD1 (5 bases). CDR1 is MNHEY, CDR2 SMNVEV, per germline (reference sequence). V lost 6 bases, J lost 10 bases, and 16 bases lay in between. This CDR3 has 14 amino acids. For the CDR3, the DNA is TGTGCCAGCAGGACAGCCCCCAGTAACTCACCCCTCCACTTT. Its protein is CASRTAPSNSPLHF.

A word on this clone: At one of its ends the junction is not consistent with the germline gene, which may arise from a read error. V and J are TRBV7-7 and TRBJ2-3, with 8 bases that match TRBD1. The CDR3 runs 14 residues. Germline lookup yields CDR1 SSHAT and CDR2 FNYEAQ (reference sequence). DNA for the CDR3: TGTGCTAGCAGCTTGGACAGGGTAACAGATACGCAGTATTTT. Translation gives CASSLDRVTDTQYF. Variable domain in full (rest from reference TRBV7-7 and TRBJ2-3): GAGVSQSPRYKVTKRGQDVTLRCDPISSHATLYWYQQALGQGPEFLTYFNYEAQPDKSGLPSDRFSAERPEGSISTLTIQRTEQRDSAMYRCASSLDRVTDTQYFGPGTRLTVL.

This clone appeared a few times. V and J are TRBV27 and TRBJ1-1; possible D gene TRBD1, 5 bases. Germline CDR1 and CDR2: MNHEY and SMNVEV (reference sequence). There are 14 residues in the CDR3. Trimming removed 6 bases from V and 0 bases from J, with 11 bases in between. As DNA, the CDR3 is TGTGCCAGCAGGGCAGGGAGGCTGAACACTGAAGCTTTCTTT. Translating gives CASRAGRLNTEAFF.

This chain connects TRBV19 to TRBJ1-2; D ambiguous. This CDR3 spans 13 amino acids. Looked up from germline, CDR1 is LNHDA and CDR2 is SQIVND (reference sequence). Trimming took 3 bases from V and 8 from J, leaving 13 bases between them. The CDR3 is CASSIEARKGYTF. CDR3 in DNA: TGTGCCAGTAGTATTGAAGCCCGAAAGGGCTACACCTTC.

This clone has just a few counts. The CDR3 spells CASSIARWSGRRETQYF. The CDR3 DNA follows: TGTGCCAGTAGTATAGCGAGGTGGAGCGGGAGACGCGAGACCCAGTACTTC. The chain couples TRBV19 to TRBJ2-5; 8 positions match TRBD2. V lost 1 base to trimming and J lost 5 bases; unmatched junction nucleotides: 12. Germline-derived CDR1 and CDR2 are LNHDA and SQIVND (reference sequence). This CDR3 is built from 17 residues.

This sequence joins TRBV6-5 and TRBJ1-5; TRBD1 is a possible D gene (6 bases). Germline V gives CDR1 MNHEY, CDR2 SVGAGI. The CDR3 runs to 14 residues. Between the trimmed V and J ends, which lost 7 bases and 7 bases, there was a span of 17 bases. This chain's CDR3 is CASKSGGLGQPQHF. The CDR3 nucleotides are TGTGCCAGCAAATCCGGGGGGCTTGGGCAGCCCCAGCATTTT.